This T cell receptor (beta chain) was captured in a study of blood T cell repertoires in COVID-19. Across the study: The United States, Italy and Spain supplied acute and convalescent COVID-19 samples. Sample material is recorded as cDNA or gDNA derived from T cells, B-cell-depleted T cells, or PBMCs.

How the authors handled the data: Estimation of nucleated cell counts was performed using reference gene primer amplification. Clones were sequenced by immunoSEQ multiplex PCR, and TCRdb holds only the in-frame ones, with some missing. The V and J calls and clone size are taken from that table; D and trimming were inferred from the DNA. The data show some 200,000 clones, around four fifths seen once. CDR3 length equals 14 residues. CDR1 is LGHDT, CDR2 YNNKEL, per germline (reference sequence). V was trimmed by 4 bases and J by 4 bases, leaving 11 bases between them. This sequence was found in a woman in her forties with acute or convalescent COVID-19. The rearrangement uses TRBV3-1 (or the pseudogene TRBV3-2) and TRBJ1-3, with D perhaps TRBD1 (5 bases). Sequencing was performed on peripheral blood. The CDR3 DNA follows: TGTGCCAGCAGCCCTTCCGACAGAGGAAACACCATATATTTT. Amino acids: CASSPSDRGNTIYF.